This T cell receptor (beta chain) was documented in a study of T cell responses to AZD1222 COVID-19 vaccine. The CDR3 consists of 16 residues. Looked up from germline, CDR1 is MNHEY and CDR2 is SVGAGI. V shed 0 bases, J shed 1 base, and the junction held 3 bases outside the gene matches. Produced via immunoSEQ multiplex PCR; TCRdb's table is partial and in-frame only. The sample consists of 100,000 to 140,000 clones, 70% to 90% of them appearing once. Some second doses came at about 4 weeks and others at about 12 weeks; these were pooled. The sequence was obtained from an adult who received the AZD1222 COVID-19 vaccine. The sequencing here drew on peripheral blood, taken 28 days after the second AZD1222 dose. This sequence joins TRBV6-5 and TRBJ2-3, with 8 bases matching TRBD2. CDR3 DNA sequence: TGTGCCAGCAGTTACTCGCGGACTAGCCGCACAGATACGCAGTATTTT. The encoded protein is CASSYSRTSRTDTQYF.